Listed here are 16 T cell receptor beta chains from one sample, sequenced in a study of T cell responses to AZD1222 COVID-19 vaccine. Libraries were prepared by immunoSEQ multiplex PCR; TCRdb keeps only in-frame clonotypes and omits some of them. The sample has about 150,000 clones, around 90% seen once; the top ten hold 4% to 5.5%. The source was peripheral blood, collected on day 0 of AZD1222 vaccination. These receptors came from an adult in good health.

The chain is built from TRBV18 and TRBJ2-6; D is uncertain. The CDR3 length is 17 residues. Trimming took off 0 bases at V and 3 bases at J, with 12 bases between the two ends. The germline V gene has CDR1 KGHSH and CDR2 LQKENI. The DNA for the CDR3 is TGTGCCAGCTCACCACCCGGCGGCGCTCTTGGGGCCAACGTCCTGACTTTC. This gives the protein CASSPPGGALGANVLTF.

The rearrangement links TRBV6-6 to TRBJ1-6; the D is unclear. The length of the CDR3 is 16 residues. With 6 bases removed from V and 0 bases from J, the gap between germline ends came to 12 bases. Germline values: CDR1 MNHNY, CDR2 SVGAGI (reference sequence). This CDR3 is CASSPHKSSYNSPLHF. The CDR3, as DNA: TGTGCCAGCAGCCCTCACAAGAGCTCCTATAATTCACCCCTCCACTTT.

This chain joins TRBV19 and TRBJ2-7, with unresolved D. CDR1 is LNHDA and CDR2 is SQIVND in the germline V gene (reference sequence). This CDR3 region has 11 residues. The V end lost 6 bases, the J end lost 2 bases, and 5 bases lay between the germline ends. The CDR3 sequence: CASSTPYEQYF. The CDR3 region has the DNA TGTGCCAGTAGCACCCCCTACGAGCAGTACTTC. The complete variable domain, with remaining parts taken from reference TRBV19 and TRBJ2-7, reads DGGITQSPKYLFRKEGQNVTLSCEQNLNHDAMYWYRQDPGQGLRLIYYSQIVNDFQKGDIAEGYSVSREKKESFPLTVTSAQKNPTAFYLCASSTPYEQYFGPGTRLTVT.

The chain carries TRBV19 and TRBJ1-5, with D perhaps TRBD1 (5 bases). Germline loops: CDR1 LNHDA, CDR2 SQIVND (reference sequence). Deletions cut 6 bases from V and 4 bases from J, with 13 bases between. The CDR3 has 14 residues. Written as DNA, the CDR3 is TGTGCCAGTAGCCGCGACAGAATTAATCAGCCCCAGCATTTT. This gives the protein CASSRDRINQPQHF.

The CDR3 here is CASTSGNREEQFF. CDR3 DNA sequence: TGTGCCAGCACCTCGGGAAACCGGGAGGAGCAGTTCTTC. The V call is TRBV28, the J call TRBJ2-1, with D possibly matching TRBD2 (6 bases). Germline values: CDR1 MDHEN, CDR2 SYDVKM. This CDR3 has 13 residues. Trimming removed 7 bases from V and 10 bases from J, with 17 bases in between.

V and J are TRBV28 and TRBJ2-3; no reliable D call. The CDR3 length is 12 residues. Trimming removed 6 bases at V and 6 bases at J, with 10 bases between. Germline lookup yields CDR1 MDHEN and CDR2 SYDVKM. CDR3 sequence reads: CASSSQLDTQYF. The CDR3 coding sequence is TGTGCCAGCAGCTCGCAGCTTGATACGCAGTATTTT.

Written as DNA, the CDR3 is TGTGCCAGCAGTGAACGGACCACCGGGGAGCTGTTTTTT. Amino acids: CASSERTTGELFF. The chain couples TRBV6-1 to TRBJ2-2, with D unclear. Trimming shortened V by 2 bases and J by 4 bases, and 5 bases separated the two germline ends. This CDR3 is built from 13 residues. CDR1 is MNHNS, CDR2 SASEGT, per germline.

DNA for the CDR3: TGTGCCAGCAGTGATGTGAACAGGGGAGGAGAGACCCAGTACTTC. Its protein is CASSDVNRGGETQYF. The chain employs TRBV25-1 and TRBJ2-5, with D perhaps TRBD1 (7 bases). V gave up 3 bases and J gave up 4 bases, with 15 bases separating them. The CDR3 length is 15 residues. Germline V gene data show CDR1 as MGHDK and CDR2 as SYGVNS.

This clone was recorded once. V gene TRBV4-2 combines with J gene TRBJ1-2; possible D gene TRBD1, 6 bases. Trimming took 0 bases from V and 0 from J, leaving 11 bases between them. The CDR3 has 16 residues. The germline gives CDR1 LGHNA, CDR2 YNFKEQ. The CDR3 loop is CASSQEQGFSNYGYTF. The DNA of the CDR3 is TGTGCCAGCAGCCAAGAGCAGGGGTTTTCTAACTATGGCTACACCTTC.

The chain uses TRBV19 and TRBJ2-5; TRBD2 aligns across 8 bases. V trimming: 5 bases; J trimming: 0 bases; junction bases outside the gene matches: 11. Looked up from germline, CDR1 is LNHDA and CDR2 is SQIVND (reference sequence). The CDR3 loop spans 17 amino acids. This CDR3 reads CASSSGLALAYQETQYF. CDR3 DNA sequence: TGTGCCAGTAGTTCTGGACTAGCTCTAGCCTACCAAGAGACCCAGTACTTC.

The rearrangement links TRBV27 to TRBJ2-5, with 8 bases aligning to TRBD2. Germline trimming cut 5 bases from V and 5 bases from J; bases unmatched to any gene: 7. CDR3 length: 14 amino acids. Per germline, CDR1 MNHEY and CDR2 SMNVEV (reference sequence). The CDR3 bases are TGTGCCAGCAGTCGGTGGAGCGGGAGCGAGACCCAGTACTTC. It yields the protein CASSRWSGSETQYF.

The CDR3 nucleotides are TGTGCCAGCAGCTTAGTATCCGTCTACGAGCAGTACTTC. Translating gives CASSLVSVYEQYF. The gene calls are TRBV7-2 and TRBJ2-7; no definite D call. V was cut by 1 base and J by 3 bases, with 7 bases left in between. CDR3 size: 13 residues. The germline V gene encodes CDR1 SGHTA and CDR2 FQGNSA.

The V call is TRBV6-5, the J call TRBJ2-7; TRBD2 aligns across 8 bases. Per the germline V gene, CDR1 is MNHEY and CDR2 is SVGAGI. This CDR3 comprises 13 residues. The V gene end was trimmed by 7 bases and the J gene end by 4 bases; junction bases not matched to a gene: 6. CDR3 sequence reads: CASKAGEYYEQYF. The CDR3, as DNA: TGTGCCAGCAAAGCGGGAGAGTATTACGAGCAGTACTTC.

V is TRBV24-1 and J is TRBJ2-1; perhaps TRBD1 as D (5 bases). Germline CDR1 KGHDR, CDR2 SFDVKD. The V and J ends lost 4 bases and 0 bases respectively, with 12 bases between them. This CDR3 has 16 residues. DNA for the CDR3: TGTGCCACCAGTGACCCCACAGGTAGCTCCTACAATGAGCAGTTCTTC. Translation gives CATSDPTGSSYNEQFF.

This clone was counted once. The V call is TRBV7-2, the J call TRBJ2-3; D remains ambiguous. Germline CDR1 is SGHTA and CDR2 is FQGNSA. The CDR3 totals 15 residues. Trimming took off 1 base at V and 0 bases at J, with 8 bases between the two ends. CDR3 residues: CASSLGQVSTDTQYF. CDR3 nucleotide sequence: TGTGCCAGCAGCTTAGGTCAAGTTAGCACAGATACGCAGTATTTT.

The J gene is TRBJ1-1, the V gene TRBV30, with no clear D. Germline-derived CDR1 and CDR2 are GTSNPN and SVGIG (reference sequence). The CDR3 loop spans 15 amino acids. Trimming stripped 1 base from V and 5 bases from J, with 17 bases between. The CDR3 loop reads CAWSGLFESSTEAFF. In nucleotides, the CDR3 is TGTGCCTGGAGTGGGCTTTTTGAGTCGTCGACTGAAGCTTTCTTT.